These 27 T cell receptor beta chains were all obtained from the same sample, sequenced in a study of OX40 agonist ivuxolimab in advanced cancers. The repertoire was sequenced with immunoSEQ multiplex PCR; TCRdb's copy has only in-frame clones and lacks some. The table has 20,000 to 25,000 clones, approximately 87% seen once. Specimen: CD4+ or CD8+ T cells sorted from blood, collected in a trial of the OX40 agonist ivuxolimab. These TCRs come from an adult with an advanced solid tumor such as melanoma, head and neck, liver or kidney cancer.

The chain carries TRBV2 and TRBJ1-6; D unresolved. Trimming took off 6 bases at V and 11 bases at J, with 14 bases between the two ends. CDR1 SNHLY and CDR2 FYNNEI come from the germline V gene. This CDR3 region has 13 residues. The CDR3 loop reads CASRAEVETPLHF. Written as DNA, the CDR3 is TGTGCCAGCAGGGCAGAAGTCGAGACACCCCTCCACTTT. The full variable domain, completed using reference TRBV2 and TRBJ1-6, is EPEVTQTPSHQVTQMGQEVILRCVPISNHLYFYWYRQILGQKVEFLVSFYNNEISEKSEIFDDQFSVERPDGSNFTLKIRSTKLEDSAMYFCASRAEVETPLHFGNGTRLTVT.

A remark on this clone: This could be a read error, since a much larger clone is one nucleotide away. The chain links TRBV2 to TRBJ1-5; 8 positions match TRBD1. The germline CDR1 and CDR2 sequences are SNHLY and FYNNEI. This CDR3 contains 17 residues. This chain's CDR3 is CASSTGQGRSSNRPQHF. In DNA, the CDR3 is TGTGCCAGCAGTACTGGACAGGGAAGAAGCAGCAATCGGCCCCAGCATTTT.

The V gene is TRBV27, the J gene TRBJ1-2, with no clear D. This CDR3 spans 13 amino acids. Trimming stripped 2 bases from V and 5 bases from J, with 9 bases between. CDR1 and CDR2 from the germline V gene are MNHEY and SMNVEV (reference sequence). CDR3 DNA sequence: TGTGCCAGCAGTTTAAGCGACAAGTATGGCTACACCTTC. Amino acid sequence: CASSLSDKYGYTF.

This sequence joins TRBV11-2 and TRBJ1-2; 8 bases line up with TRBD1. J lost 1 base, V lost 4 bases, and 5 bases had no gene match. The CDR3 consists of 15 residues. Germline CDR1 reads SGHAT; CDR2 reads FQNNGV. The CDR3 sequence: CASSSVGQVNYGYTF. In DNA form, the CDR3 reads TGTGCCAGCAGCTCCGTGGGACAGGTTAACTATGGCTACACCTTC.

The rearrangement links TRBV6-5 to TRBJ1-5, with D possibly being TRBD1 (6 bases). Between the trimmed V and J ends, which lost 6 bases and 8 bases, there was a span of 14 bases. Germline CDR1 is MNHEY and CDR2 is SVGAGI. This CDR3 has 13 residues. The CDR3 is CASSRDTGEPQHF. For the CDR3, the DNA is TGTGCCAGCAGCCGGGACACCGGGGAGCCCCAGCATTTT.

The chain has TRBV6-5 and TRBJ1-1; a possible D gene is TRBD1 (5 bases). V lost 0 bases and J 5 bases, leaving 10 bases between the germline ends. The CDR3 has 14 amino acids. In germline, CDR1 is MNHEY, CDR2 SVGAGI. CDR3 DNA sequence: TGTGCCAGCAGTTACTCTGGGGGAAGAACTGAAGCTTTCTTT. This gives the protein CASSYSGGRTEAFF.

This rearrangement joins TRBV7-9 to TRBJ2-2; no clear D. The V gene's germline CDR1 is SEHNR and CDR2 FQNEAQ (reference sequence). Trimming cost V 4 bases and J 6 bases, with 9 bases left between them. This CDR3 is built from 13 residues. Here the CDR3 DNA reads TGTGCCAGCAGCTCCCTATTGCCCGGGGAGCTGTTTTTT. Amino acid sequence: CASSSLLPGELFF. Looking up the rest from reference TRBV7-9 and TRBJ2-2 gives the full variable domain: DTGVSQNPRHKITKRGQNVTFRCDPISEHNRLYWYRQTLGQGPEFLTYFQNEAQLEKSRLLSDRFSAERPKGSFSTLEIQRTEQGDSAMYLCASSSLLPGELFFGEGSRLTVL.

The V call is TRBV6-4, the J call TRBJ1-5; possibly TRBD1 for D (6 bases). This CDR3 is 13 amino acids long. Germline CDR1 and CDR2: MRHNA and SNTAGT. The germline V and J ends were trimmed by 3 bases and 5 bases, with 8 bases remaining between them. CDR3 bases: TGTGCCAGCAGTGAGAACAGGGATCAGCCCCAGCATTTT. Protein sequence: CASSENRDQPQHF.

The V gene is TRBV6-1, the J gene TRBJ2-1; D not resolved. Trimming removed 3 bases at V and 5 bases at J, with 11 bases between. This CDR3 has 14 amino acids. Germline CDR1 is MNHNS and CDR2 is SASEGT. The CDR3 DNA follows: TGTGCCAGCAGTGAGGAGTATGGGAACAATGAGCAGTTCTTC. It codes for CASSEEYGNNEQFF.

V gene TRBV23-1 combines with J gene TRBJ1-5; a possible D gene is TRBD1 (5 bases). Being an ORF, TRBV23-1 has a function that is uncertain. The CDR3 is 18 amino acids. V shed 3 bases and J shed 0 bases, with 18 bases lying between them. CDR3 protein: CASSQKGRKVCSNQPQHF. DNA for the CDR3: TGCGCCAGCAGTCAGAAGGGGCGAAAAGTCTGTAGCAATCAGCCCCAGCATTTT.

The DNA of the CDR3 is TGTGCCAGCAGCTTGGGGCAGGGGGCGACCGGGGAGCTGTTTTTT. As protein: CASSLGQGATGELFF. This chain joins TRBV11-2 and TRBJ2-2, with 8 bases identical to TRBD1. Per the germline V gene, CDR1 is SGHAT and CDR2 is FQNNGV. After removal of 3 bases from V and 5 bases from J, the junction contained 5 bases not matched to a gene. This CDR3 spans 15 amino acids.

V gene TRBV25-1 combines with J gene TRBJ2-7, with TRBD1 matching 7 bases. V lost 8 bases to trimming and J lost 4 bases; unmatched junction nucleotides: 2. The CDR3 spans 11 residues. In germline, CDR1 is MGHDK, CDR2 SYGVNS. The CDR3 loop reads CASGTAYEQYF. The CDR3 DNA reads as TGTGCCAGCGGGACAGCTTACGAGCAGTACTTC.

V gene TRBV7-9 combines with J gene TRBJ1-5; maybe TRBD1 (6 bases). Trimming took off 4 bases at V and 6 bases at J, with 13 bases between the two ends. This CDR3 contains 14 residues. Germline lookup yields CDR1 SEHNR and CDR2 FQNEAQ (reference sequence). The CDR3 loop reads CASSSLPGVQPQHF. CDR3 in DNA: TGTGCCAGCAGCTCCCTTCCAGGGGTTCAGCCCCAGCATTTT.

With respect to this clone: One junction end does not reproduce the germline sequence, and a read error may be involved. This chain links TRBV7-7 with TRBJ2-7; the match to TRBD1 covers 8 bases. Per germline, CDR1 SSHAT and CDR2 FNYEAQ (reference sequence). The CDR3 loop spans 14 amino acids. The CDR3 here is CASSLDRGDYEQYF. The CDR3 DNA reads as TGTGCTAGCAGCTTAGACAGGGGTGACTACGAGCAGTACTTC.

This clone was seen a single time. V and J are TRBV30 and TRBJ1-2; possible D gene TRBD1, 5 bases. CDR3 size: 13 residues. Between the trimmed V and J ends, which lost 4 bases and 4 bases, there was a span of 13 bases. Germline CDR1 and CDR2: GTSNPN and SVGIG (reference sequence). This chain's CDR3 is CAWKLQGVYGYTF. The DNA for the CDR3 is TGTGCCTGGAAACTTCAAGGGGTCTATGGCTACACCTTC. The full variable domain, rest sourced from reference TRBV30 and TRBJ1-2, is SQTIHQWPATLVQPVGSPLSLECTVEGTSNPNLYWYRQAAGRGLQLLFYSVGIGQISSEVPQNLSASRPQDRQFILSSKKLLLSDSGFYLCAWKLQGVYGYTFGSGTRLTVV.

The chain uses TRBV7-7 and TRBJ2-7; maybe TRBD1 (6 bases). The ends were cut back, 4 bases at V and 3 bases at J, with 13 bases in the middle. Germline CDR1 and CDR2: SSHAT and FNYEAQ (reference sequence). The CDR3 length is 14 residues. The CDR3 region has the DNA TGTGCCAGCAGCTCAGCAGGGGTATACTACGAGCAGTACTTC. It codes for CASSSAGVYYEQYF.

The chain joins TRBV11-2 to TRBJ2-7, with D perhaps matching TRBD2 (6 bases). CDR3 length: 15 residues. Trimming stripped 3 bases from V and 2 bases from J, with 14 bases between. The germline V gene encodes CDR1 SGHAT and CDR2 FQNNGV. The DNA for the CDR3 is TGTGCCAGCAGCTTTGGTGGCGGGGAGACCTACGAGCAGTACTTC. Encoded protein: CASSFGGGETYEQYF.

This rearrangement joins TRBV9 to TRBJ2-1; either TRBD1 or TRBD2 may fit D (5 bases each). This CDR3 region has 16 residues. The ends were cut back, 0 bases at V and 8 bases at J, with 18 bases in the middle. Germline V gives CDR1 SGDLS, CDR2 YYNGEE. The CDR3 DNA reads TGTGCCAGCAGCGTAGATGGGGACCTACTTAGGGATGAGCAGTTCTTC. Amino acid sequence: CASSVDGDLLRDEQFF.

This clone was seen a single time. The chain combines TRBV5-1 with TRBJ2-7; D might be TRBD1 (7 bases). Germline V gene sequence: CDR1 SGHRS, CDR2 YFSETQ. V lost 0 bases, J lost 7 bases, and 17 bases lay in between. The CDR3 is 15 residues long. The CDR3 coding sequence is TGCGCCAGCAGCTTGGCCGCGGGACAGTCTGGGGAGCAGTACTTC. Its translation: CASSLAAGQSGEQYF.

The genes are TRBV7-9 and TRBJ2-5, with D unresolved. Germline assignment: CDR1 SEHNR and CDR2 FQNEAQ (reference sequence). V shed 3 bases and J shed 5 bases, with 19 bases lying between them. This CDR3 has 16 residues. This CDR3 reads CASSFPRLGMEETQYF. The CDR3 coding sequence is TGTGCCAGCAGCTTTCCAAGGTTGGGGATGGAGGAGACCCAGTACTTC.

This clone was recorded a few times. As DNA, the CDR3 is TGTGCCAGCAGCTCTCAGGGGTCCTTGGAGACCCAGTACTTC. This gives the protein CASSSQGSLETQYF. The genes are TRBV27 and TRBJ2-5, with D tentatively TRBD1 (6 bases). V lost 6 bases and J 5 bases, leaving 16 bases between the germline ends. Per the germline V gene, CDR1 is MNHEY and CDR2 is SMNVEV (reference sequence). CDR3 size: 14 residues.

The rearrangement uses TRBV4-1 and TRBJ2-1; either TRBD1 or TRBD2 may fit D (5 bases each). CDR3 size: 13 residues. Germline CDR1 MGHRA, CDR2 YSYEKL. The V end lost 2 bases, the J end lost 8 bases, and 10 bases lay between the germline ends. This CDR3 is CASSQTGGDEQFF. The CDR3 bases are TGCGCCAGCAGCCAAACTGGGGGAGATGAGCAGTTCTTC.

In this sample, this clone turned up a few times. The chain combines TRBV4-1 with TRBJ1-1; 11 bases are shared with TRBD1. With V trimmed by 4 bases and J by 4 bases, 8 bases remained unmatched. The CDR3 is 16 amino acids. From germline, CDR1 is MGHRA and CDR2 YSYEKL. In DNA, the CDR3 is TGCGCCAGCAGCCCCCTAGGGGACAGGGGGGGCACTGAAGCTTTCTTT. Its translation is CASSPLGDRGGTEAFF.

This clone has just one count. V gene TRBV5-6 combines with J gene TRBJ2-5; D is tentatively TRBD1 or TRBD2 (5 bases each). The DNA end is more similar to TRBJ2-7, so the J call may be wrong. This CDR3 is 11 amino acids long. The germline V gene has CDR1 SGHDT and CDR2 YYEEEE. This CDR3 reads CASRLGDEQYF. The CDR3 DNA reads as TGTGCCAGCAGGCTGGGGGACGAGCAGTACTTC.

CDR3 bases: TGTGCCAGCAGACCAATCGGCGACTACGAGCAGTACTTC. Its translation: CASRPIGDYEQYF. The rearrangement joins TRBV5-6 to TRBJ2-7, with D unresolved. CDR3 size: 13 residues. Trimming took 5 bases from V and 3 from J, leaving 12 bases between them. Germline V lookup: CDR1 SGHDT, CDR2 YYEEEE.

For this clone: Germline is not matched at one junction end, which may reflect a read error. The chain recombines TRBV2 with TRBJ1-1; D may be TRBD1 (6 bases). Germline V gene data show CDR1 as SNHLY and CDR2 as FYNNEI. The CDR3 is made up of 15 amino acids. The CDR3 DNA follows: TGTGCCAGCAGCGAAGGCCGGACAGCGAACACTGAAGCTTTCTTT. As protein: CASSEGRTANTEAFF.

V and J are TRBV7-6 and TRBJ1-1; perhaps TRBD1 as D (6 bases). The CDR3 covers 16 residues. Germline CDR1 is SGHVS and CDR2 is FNYEAQ. V lost 5 bases, J lost 7 bases, and 23 bases lay in between. The CDR3 here is CASSQEGGGTGFEAFF. The CDR3 DNA is TGTGCCAGCAGCCAAGAGGGGGGAGGAACAGGCTTTGAAGCTTTCTTT.